This T cell receptor beta chain derives from a study of CXCR3-negative and CXCR3-positive naive CD8 T cells. Study results and limitations: From TRB CDR3 properties, TCR strength was inferred; surface CD5 did not differ between naive subsets. TRBV-TRBJ usage was alike in naive CXCR3-negative and CXCR3-positive cells but differed in memory cells. Naive subsets were similarly diverse, while memory CD8+ repertoires were much less diverse.

In terms of frequency, this clonotype is medium-sized (0.01 to 0.1%). Its antigen is currently unknown. Through 5' RACE with UMI labels, the TRB cDNA libraries were prepared. TCRdb reprocessed the 5' RACE reads and stores each CDR3 protein as one record, lacking DNA. This specimen shows 6,500 to 8,500 distinct CDR3 sequences; the ten leading clones hold less than 1.5%. The CDR3 has 12 residues. The germline V gene encodes CDR1 SEHNR and CDR2 FQNEAQ (reference sequence). The chain links TRBV7-9 to TRBJ2-1; TCRdb selects TRBD2, and the lack of DNA leaves this call unchecked. The clonotype originates from a human donor in good health. Some clones in this sample may be carry-over from other donors' samples. Material for sequencing was naive CXCR3- CD8+ T cells from blood. Subset here: CD45RO-CCR7+CD27+CD95- naive CD8+ T cells lacking CXCR3 (TNR3-). The CDR3 here is CASSSGLDEQFF.